The 28 T cell receptor beta chains in this list originate from one sample, sequenced in a study of OX40 agonist ivuxolimab in advanced cancers. Here immunoSEQ multiplex PCR was the method, and the copy in TCRdb shows in-frame clones only, minus some. The sample consists of approximately 59,000 clones, over 75% of them appearing once. The source was CD4+ or CD8+ T cells sorted from blood, collected in a trial of the OX40 agonist ivuxolimab. These receptors all come from an adult with an advanced solid tumor such as melanoma, head and neck, liver or kidney cancer.

This chain uses TRBV5-1 with TRBJ2-1; 9 bases align to TRBD1. Germline CDR1 and CDR2: SGHRS and YFSETQ. This CDR3 has 15 residues. The trim removed 3 bases at V and 9 bases at J, leaving 10 bases unmatched. The CDR3, as DNA: TGCGCCAGCAGCTACACCGGACAGGGGACAACTGAGCAGTTCTTC. It codes for CASSYTGQGTTEQFF.

This clone was seen a few times. The V and J genes are TRBV19 and TRBJ2-7, with D perhaps matching TRBD2 (6 bases). The germline gives CDR1 LNHDA, CDR2 SQIVND (reference sequence). Trimming took 4 bases from V and 0 from J, leaving 13 bases between them. This CDR3 region has 15 residues. The CDR3 DNA follows: TGTGCCAGTAGTAGGAGGGCAGGCGGCTCCTACGAGCAGTACTTC. This codes for CASSRRAGGSYEQYF.

A remark on this clone: One junction end does not reproduce the germline sequence, and a read error may be involved. This chain links TRBV9 with TRBJ1-2; the match to TRBD1 covers 10 bases. This CDR3 is 19 amino acids long. Germline values: CDR1 SGDLS, CDR2 YYNGEE. The CDR3 sequence: CASSGSRGDRGTTNYGCTF. The CDR3 DNA is TGTGCCAGCAGCGGGAGTCGGGGGGACAGGGGTACGACTAACTATGGCTGCACCTTC.

The J gene is TRBJ2-3, the V gene TRBV11-2; possible D gene TRBD1, 6 bases. The CDR3 has 16 residues. Trimming removed 5 bases at V and 0 bases at J, with 15 bases between. Germline-derived CDR1 and CDR2 are SGHAT and FQNNGV. The DNA of the CDR3 is TGTGCCAGCAGCAAAGGTGGGGGCCTGAGCACAGATACGCAGTATTTT. Its protein product is CASSKGGGLSTDTQYF.

The chain joins TRBV28 to TRBJ1-4, with D hard to call. The germline gives CDR1 MDHEN, CDR2 SYDVKM. Deletions cut 3 bases from V and 8 bases from J, with 7 bases between. The CDR3 is 12 amino acids. CDR3 coding DNA: TGTGCCAGCAGTTTGGTACAGGAAAAACTGTTTTTT. Amino acid sequence: CASSLVQEKLFF. Full variable domain (remainder filled in from reference TRBV28 and TRBJ1-4): DVKVTQSSRYLVKRTGEKVFLECVQDMDHENMFWYRQDPGLGLRLIYFSYDVKMKEKGDIPEGYSVSREKKERFSLILESASTNQTSMYLCASSLVQEKLFFGSGTQLSVL.

The chain recombines TRBV6-6 with TRBJ1-5; a possible D gene is TRBD1 (5 bases). V shed 2 bases and J shed 7 bases, with 12 bases lying between them. Germline V gives CDR1 MNHNY, CDR2 SVGAGI (reference sequence). The CDR3 is 14 residues long. CDR3 sequence reads: CASSYAQGGQPQHF. The CDR3 DNA is TGTGCCAGCAGTTACGCCCAGGGCGGCCAGCCCCAGCATTTT.

By share of the sample, this clone is medium-sized (0.01 to 0.1%). The J gene is TRBJ1-1, the V gene TRBV19, with 11 bases lining up with TRBD1. CDR3 size: 18 residues. Germline CDR1 reads LNHDA; CDR2 reads SQIVND (reference sequence). J was trimmed by 2 bases and V by 5 bases; bases with no gene match: 13. CDR3 nucleotides: TGTGCCAGTAGTGCCACCGGGACAGGGGGGTCAGTAAACACTGAAGCTTTCTTT. Its protein is CASSATGTGGSVNTEAFF.

V gene TRBV4-1 combines with J gene TRBJ2-3; TRBD1 agrees at 7 bases. CDR1 and CDR2 from the germline V gene are MGHRA and YSYEKL. With V trimmed by 2 bases and J by 4 bases, 6 bases remained unmatched. CDR3 size: 15 residues. CDR3 DNA: TGCGCCAGCAGCCAAACCCGGACAGGATCAGATACGCAGTATTTT. It encodes CASSQTRTGSDTQYF.

V gene TRBV5-5 combines with J gene TRBJ1-4; D unresolved. The ends were cut back, 2 bases at V and 7 bases at J, with 12 bases in the middle. Germline V gene data show CDR1 as SGHKS and CDR2 as YYEKEE (reference sequence). The CDR3 is 14 residues long. The chain's CDR3 is CASSFLGDGEKLFF. The CDR3 DNA follows: TGTGCCAGCAGCTTCCTAGGAGACGGTGAAAAACTGTTTTTT.

The V gene is TRBV5-6, the J gene TRBJ1-2; D perhaps matches TRBD1 (6 bases). Trimming stripped 1 base from V and 5 bases from J, with 15 bases between. This CDR3 has 15 amino acids. Germline V gene lookup returns CDR1 SGHDT and CDR2 YYEEEE. The CDR3 sequence is CASSLTPGAGYGYTF. DNA for the CDR3: TGTGCCAGCAGCTTGACCCCAGGGGCGGGGTATGGCTACACCTTC.

The V and J genes are TRBV14 and TRBJ2-3; the D gene could be TRBD1 or TRBD2 (5 bases each). The germline V gene encodes CDR1 SGHDN and CDR2 FVKESK. Between the trimmed V and J ends, which lost 4 bases and 2 bases, there was a span of 19 bases. CDR3 size: 17 residues. The CDR3: CASSLDGTDGLTDTQYF. Here the CDR3 DNA reads TGTGCCAGCAGCCTCGACGGGACGGACGGACTCACAGATACGCAGTATTTT.

The J gene is TRBJ2-1, the V gene TRBV18; TRBD2 aligns across 10 bases. Germline loops: CDR1 KGHSH, CDR2 LQKENI. V trimming: 3 bases; J trimming: 7 bases; junction bases outside the gene matches: 6. The CDR3 has 15 residues. CDR3 in DNA: TGTGCCAGCTCACCCGGAGCGGGAGGGCCTAATGAGCAGTTCTTC. It specifies CASSPGAGGPNEQFF.

The chain is built from TRBV7-9 and TRBJ2-1; no definite D call. Per germline, CDR1 SEHNR and CDR2 FQNEAQ (reference sequence). This CDR3 has 12 residues. Trimming shortened V by 3 bases and J by 10 bases, and 10 bases separated the two germline ends. CDR3 in amino acids: CASSFPMREQFF. The CDR3 DNA reads TGTGCCAGCAGCTTCCCAATGCGAGAGCAGTTCTTC. Full variable domain (outside the CDR3, taken from reference TRBV7-9 and TRBJ2-1): DTGVSQNPRHKITKRGQNVTFRCDPISEHNRLYWYRQTLGQGPEFLTYFQNEAQLEKSRLLSDRFSAERPKGSFSTLEIQRTEQGDSAMYLCASSFPMREQFFGPGTRLTVL.

This clone was observed a single time. The V and J genes are TRBV10-3 and TRBJ2-1; 9 bases map to TRBD2. Germline loops: CDR1 ENHRY, CDR2 SYGVKD. CDR3 length: 15 amino acids. V was pared by 6 bases and J by 0 bases, with 3 bases of the junction left unmatched. The CDR3 sequence: CAISLSGSSYNEQFF. In nucleotides, the CDR3 is TGTGCCATCAGCCTTAGCGGGAGCTCCTACAATGAGCAGTTCTTC.

V usage is TRBV7-9 and J usage is TRBJ2-1, with 11 bases matching TRBD2. Trimming took 11 bases from V and 6 from J; bases not matched to a gene: 6. The V gene's germline CDR1 is SEHNR and CDR2 FQNEAQ (reference sequence). CDR3 length equals 13 residues. CDR3 nucleotides: TGTGCCGGGATGACTAGCGGGATCAATGAGCAGTTCTTC. It yields the protein CAGMTSGINEQFF.

This clone showed up just a few times. J is TRBJ1-4 and V is TRBV30; D call uncertain. Germline V gene sequence: CDR1 GTSNPN, CDR2 SVGIG (reference sequence). The germline V and J ends were trimmed by 0 bases and 10 bases, with 6 bases remaining between them. The CDR3 consists of 11 residues. The CDR3 spells CAWSVSRKLFF. CDR3 DNA: TGTGCCTGGAGTGTATCGCGAAAACTGTTTTTT.

The V gene is TRBV11-2, the J gene TRBJ2-7, with a tentative D call TRBD2 (7 bases). V was pared by 5 bases and J by 5 bases, with 16 bases between. The CDR3 sequence is 14 residues long. Per the germline V gene, CDR1 is SGHAT and CDR2 is FQNNGV. In nucleotides, the CDR3 is TGTGCCAGCAGCATGCTCGGGGGGCTCAACGAGCAGTACTTC. Its protein product is CASSMLGGLNEQYF.

The chain links TRBV21-1 to TRBJ2-1; TRBD2 was called by the table and not checked on the DNA. TRBV21-1 is labeled a pseudogene. This CDR3 contains 19 residues. The CDR3 sequence is CASSKGLAGSLSSYNEQFF. The CDR3 DNA reads as TGTGCCAGCAGCAAAGGACTAGCGGGGAGCCTGAGCTCCTACAATGAGCAGTTCTTC.

This clone was observed a single time. This chain uses TRBV28 with TRBJ1-5, with TRBD1 matching 9 bases. CDR1 is MDHEN and CDR2 is SYDVKM in the germline V gene. The CDR3 extends over 17 amino acids. With V trimmed by 3 bases and J by 6 bases, 12 bases remained unmatched. The CDR3 loop is CASSLFFRDREVQPQHF. The CDR3 DNA is TGTGCCAGCAGTTTGTTTTTTAGGGACAGGGAAGTTCAGCCCCAGCATTTT. Combining the CDR3 with reference TRBV28 and TRBJ1-5 gives the whole variable domain DVKVTQSSRYLVKRTGEKVFLECVQDMDHENMFWYRQDPGLGLRLIYFSYDVKMKEKGDIPEGYSVSREKKERFSLILESASTNQTSMYLCASSLFFRDREVQPQHFGDGTRLSIL.

This sequence joins TRBV9 and TRBJ2-5; 9 positions match TRBD1. Germline values: CDR1 SGDLS, CDR2 YYNGEE. The CDR3 has 14 amino acids. Trimming cost V 3 bases and J 1 base; bases outside gene matches: 1. The CDR3 spells CASSETGGQETQYF. In DNA form, the CDR3 reads TGTGCCAGCAGCGAGACAGGGGGCCAAGAGACCCAGTACTTC.

The rearrangement links TRBV11-2 to TRBJ1-2; unclear D gene. Germline V gene lookup returns CDR1 SGHAT and CDR2 FQNNGV. V lost 1 base to trimming and J lost 4 bases, with 10 bases between them. This CDR3 is 14 amino acids long. The CDR3 DNA follows: TGTGCCAGCAGCTTAGCTGGAGCGGTCTATGGCTACACCTTC. It specifies CASSLAGAVYGYTF.

The chain links TRBV18 to TRBJ2-1, with 7 bases lining up with TRBD1. The CDR3 is 15 amino acids. V dropped 3 bases and J dropped 0; count of bases not matched to a gene: 2. Looked up from germline, CDR1 is KGHSH and CDR2 is LQKENI. The DNA of the CDR3 is TGTGCCAGCTCACCCGGACAGGACTCCTACAATGAGCAGTTCTTC. Residues: CASSPGQDSYNEQFF.

This clone was detected a few times. CDR3 in amino acids: CASPSEGAPSYGYTF. In DNA form, the CDR3 reads TGTGCCTCCCCCAGCGAAGGAGCCCCATCCTATGGCTACACCTTC. This chain connects TRBV30 to TRBJ1-2; D gene uncertain. This CDR3 has 15 amino acids. Trimming stripped 7 bases from V and 4 bases from J, with 22 bases between. Germline values: CDR1 GTSNPN, CDR2 SVGIG (reference sequence).

V usage is TRBV28 and J usage is TRBJ1-6, with D possibly matching TRBD1 (5 bases). The CDR3 length is 15 residues. The V end lost 10 bases, the J end lost 5 bases, and 18 bases lay between the germline ends. Germline-derived CDR1 and CDR2 are MDHEN and SYDVKM. CDR3 in DNA: TGTGCCATATCTGTCGACAGTTTCGATAATTCACCCCTCCACTTT. It encodes CAISVDSFDNSPLHF.

The rearrangement links TRBV5-4 to TRBJ1-6, with D possibly being TRBD1 (6 bases). V lost 2 bases and J 4 bases, leaving 16 bases between the germline ends. The CDR3 is made up of 17 amino acids. Germline loops: CDR1 SGHNT, CDR2 YYREEE (reference sequence). The CDR3 DNA sequence: TGTGCCAGCAGCTTAAACGGGGGGCCGGTATATAATTCACCCCTCCACTTT. Its protein is CASSLNGGPVYNSPLHF.

The chain employs TRBV7-6 and TRBJ2-5; TRBD2 aligns across 8 bases. Germline V gene data show CDR1 as SGHVS and CDR2 as FNYEAQ. V lost 3 bases and J lost 1; bases outside the gene matches: 4. The CDR3 spans 15 residues. The CDR3 DNA follows: TGTGCCAGCAGCTTGGTTCTAGCGGGCCAAGAGACCCAGTACTTC. Its translation: CASSLVLAGQETQYF.

The chain uses TRBV5-1 and TRBJ2-5; TRBD1 matches 11 bases. With 4 bases clipped from V and 4 bases from J, the junction kept 6 bases outside the gene matches. The CDR3 consists of 15 residues. Germline V lookup: CDR1 SGHRS, CDR2 YFSETQ. CDR3 protein: CASSIGTGGPETQYF. The CDR3 DNA sequence: TGCGCCAGCAGCATCGGGACAGGGGGGCCAGAGACCCAGTACTTC.

The chain uses TRBV28 and TRBJ2-5; D is perhaps TRBD1 (5 bases). The CDR3 consists of 14 residues. CDR1 and CDR2 (germline): MDHEN, SYDVKM. The V gene lost 1 base and the J gene lost 3 bases, with 9 bases spanning the gap. CDR3 sequence reads: CASSLSGNEETQYF. In DNA, the CDR3 is TGTGCCAGCAGTTTATCAGGGAATGAAGAGACCCAGTACTTC.